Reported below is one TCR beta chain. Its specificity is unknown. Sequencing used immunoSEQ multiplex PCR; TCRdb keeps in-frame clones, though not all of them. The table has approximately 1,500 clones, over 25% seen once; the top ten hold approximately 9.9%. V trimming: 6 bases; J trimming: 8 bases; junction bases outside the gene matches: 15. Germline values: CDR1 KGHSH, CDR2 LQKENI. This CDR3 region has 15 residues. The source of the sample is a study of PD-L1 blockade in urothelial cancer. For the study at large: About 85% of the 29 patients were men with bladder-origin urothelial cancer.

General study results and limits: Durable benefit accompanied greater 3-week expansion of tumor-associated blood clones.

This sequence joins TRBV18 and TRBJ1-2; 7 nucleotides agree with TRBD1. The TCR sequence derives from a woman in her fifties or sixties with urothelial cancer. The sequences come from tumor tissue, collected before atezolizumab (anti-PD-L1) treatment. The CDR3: CASSQVSGDSSGYTF. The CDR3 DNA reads TGTGCCAGCTCTCAGGTCTCAGGGGACAGTTCCGGCTACACCTTC.